This T cell receptor (beta chain) was captured in a study of blood T cell repertoires in COVID-19. The ends were cut back, 1 base at V and 1 base at J, with 7 bases in the middle. This CDR3 spans 14 amino acids. Germline CDR1 and CDR2: LGHDT and YNNKEL (reference sequence). Measured with immunoSEQ multiplex PCR; TCRdb has only the in-frame clones, and not every one. The sample holds 200,000 to 250,000 clones, around 89% seen once. A Seattle source enrolled patients during active infection and followed them longitudinally. The source of this sequence is a man aged 30-40 years with COVID-19, enrolled during active disease. The chain joins TRBV3-1 (or the pseudogene TRBV3-2) to TRBJ1-1; D is possibly TRBD1 (5 bases). What was sequenced was peripheral blood. CDR3 protein: CASSQATGNTEAFF. For the CDR3, the DNA is TGTGCCAGCAGCCAAGCAACAGGGAACACTGAAGCTTTCTTT.